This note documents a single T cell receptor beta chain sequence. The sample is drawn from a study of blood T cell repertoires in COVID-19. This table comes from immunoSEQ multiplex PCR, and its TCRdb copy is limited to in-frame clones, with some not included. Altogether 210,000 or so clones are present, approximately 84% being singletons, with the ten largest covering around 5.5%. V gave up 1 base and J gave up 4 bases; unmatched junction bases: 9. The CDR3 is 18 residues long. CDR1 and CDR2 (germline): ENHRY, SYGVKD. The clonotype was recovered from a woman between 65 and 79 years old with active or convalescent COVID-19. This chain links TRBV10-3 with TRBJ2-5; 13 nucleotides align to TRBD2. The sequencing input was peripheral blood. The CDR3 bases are TGTGCCATCAGTGAGTTCGGGACTAGCGGGAAATATTTAGAGACCCAGTACTTC. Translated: CAISEFGTSGKYLETQYF.